The rows below give T cell receptor beta chains drawn from one sample of a study of early T cells in non-severe SARS-CoV-2 infection. Each CDR3 protein gets one entry after TCRdb re-called the 5' RACE reads with MiXCR. The table shows 55,000 to 65,000 distinct CDR3 sequences, with approximately 10% occurring only once. The sample consisted of whole blood. The receptors stem from an adult who was a healthcare worker with PCR-confirmed SARS-CoV-2 infection or an uninfected control (not recorded which). Each CDR3 is given with its conserved first and last residue. A D gene is named only where the DNA matches it firmly. The size entry is marked missing in some rows and otherwise reads once, few, many or a size class.

few,TRBV7-2,TRBJ2-3,-,TGTGCCAGCAGCTCGTATACAGATACGCAGTATTTT,CASSSYTDTQYF
many,TRBV30,TRBJ2-7,TRBD2,TGTGCCTGGAAGGCTAGCGGGGGGGAGCAGTACTTC,CAWKASGGEQYF
many,TRBV5-1,TRBJ2-1,TRBD2,TGCGCCAGCAGCTTGGTGGTAGCGGGGGGCTACAATGAGCAGTTCTTC,CASSLVVAGGYNEQFF
few,TRBV20-1,TRBJ2-5,-,TGCAGTGCTCAAGGGGGGTACCAAGAGACCCAGTACTTC,CSAQGGYQETQYF
many,TRBV6-2/TRBV6-3,TRBJ2-3,TRBD1,TGTGCCAGCAGCGCAACCGGGACAGGGGGCGCAGATACGCAGTATTTT,CASSATGTGGADTQYF
many,TRBV9,TRBJ2-7,TRBD1,TGTGCCAGCAGCGCGGGACAGGGGGACAACGAGCAGTACTTC,CASSAGQGDNEQYF
-,TRBV29-1,TRBJ2-7,-,TGCAGCGTTGTTCAGGGTGGAGAGCAGTACTTC,CSVVQGGEQYF
few,TRBV9,TRBJ2-7,-,TGTGCCAGCAGCGCAGGGACCCCGGAGGAGCAGTACTTC,CASSAGTPEEQYF
many,TRBV12-5,TRBJ1-1,TRBD1,TGTGCTAGTGGTTCGGACAGGGGGTACGCGAACACTGAAGCTTTCTTT,CASGSDRGYANTEAFF
many,TRBV7-6,TRBJ2-3,-,TGTGCCAGCAGCTTAGCCCAGTCCCTTTTCCCTAGCACAGATACGCAGTATTTT,CASSLAQSLFPSTDTQYF
-,TRBV20-1,TRBJ2-3,TRBD2,TGCAGTGCTCGGACTAGCGGGGATCGCACAGATACGCAGTATTTT,CSARTSGDRTDTQYF
many,TRBV21-1,TRBJ2-7,-,TGTGCCAGGGGGGGGAATAGGTACGAGCAGTACTTC,CARGGNRYEQYF
-,TRBV7-6,TRBJ2-2,-,TGTGCCAGCAGCTTAGCGGTAACAGGGCGCGCCGGGGAGCTGTTTTTT,CASSLAVTGRAGELFF
few,TRBV29-1,TRBJ2-1,-,TGCAGCGCCCTACTGCGGGCAGTAAAGGGGAATGAGCAGTTCTTC,CSALLRAVKGNEQFF
many,TRBV6-5,TRBJ1-1,-,TGTGCCAGCAGTGCTCGGGGGGGGCGTACTGAAGCTTTCTTT,CASSARGGRTEAFF
-,TRBV2,TRBJ2-1,-,TGTGCCAGCAGTGAAGAGATCGGGCAGGAGCAGTTCTTC,CASSEEIGQEQFF
many,TRBV6-2/TRBV6-3,TRBJ2-2,-,TGTGCCAGCATCTACGATGGGAGCAGCTACACCGGGGAGCTGTTTTTT,CASIYDGSSYTGELFF
few,TRBV12-3/TRBV12-4,TRBJ2-2,-,TGTGCCAGCTCTGGGGACTTAACCGGGGAGCTGTTTTTT,CASSGDLTGELFF
few,TRBV29-1,TRBJ1-2,-,TGCAGCGTTGAGTCAGCTGGCTACACCTTC,CSVESAGYTF
many,TRBV20-1,TRBJ2-5,TRBD2,TGCAGTGCTAGTCGGACTAGCGGAGTATACCAAGAGACCCAGTACTTC,CSASRTSGVYQETQYF
many,TRBV20-1,TRBJ1-2,-,TGCAGTGCTAAGGGGGTCGAGGGAGACTATGGCTACACCTTC,CSAKGVEGDYGYTF
few,TRBV10-3,TRBJ1-4,-,TGTGCCATCAGTGAGTCAAAAGTCGTACTGTTTTTT,CAISESKVVLFF
many,TRBV5-1,TRBJ2-2,-,TGCGCCAGCAGCCCGGACACCTCGAACACCGGGGAGCTGTTTTTT,CASSPDTSNTGELFF
-,TRBV7-2,TRBJ2-1,TRBD1,TGTGCCAGCAGCTTGGAAAGGGGGCCAGAGACCCAGTTCTTC,CASSLERGPETQFF
-,TRBV7-7,TRBJ1-3,-,TGTGCTAGCAGCGCGGGACTCTCTGGAAACACCATATATTTT,CASSAGLSGNTIYF
-,TRBV27,TRBJ1-1,TRBD1,TGTGCCAGCAGTCCCGGGGCAGGGGGCACTGAAGCTTTCTTT,CASSPGAGGTEAFF
many,TRBV6-1,TRBJ2-5,-,TGTGCCAGCAGTGAAGCCGGGGGACGGAAGACCCAGTACTTC,CASSEAGGRKTQYF
many,TRBV30,TRBJ1-3,TRBD1,TGTGCCTGGAGTGCCGGGACAGCTGGAAACACCATATATTTT,CAWSAGTAGNTIYF
few,TRBV4-2,TRBJ1-2,-,TGTGCCAGCAGCCAGGGCGACAGGCTCATCCGTGGCTACACCTTC,CASSQGDRLIRGYTF
few,TRBV4-3,TRBJ1-1,TRBD1,TGCGCCAGCAGCCAAACCCGGGGACAGGGGAATGTAGGGGCTTTCTTT,CASSQTRGQGNVGAFF
many,TRBV19,TRBJ2-5,TRBD2,TGTGCCAGTAGTACCGGACTAGTACGTGAGACCCAGTACTTC,CASSTGLVRETQYF
-,TRBV6-1,TRBJ1-1,-,TGTGCCAGCGGAACAGTTGAAGCTTTCTTT,CASGTVEAFF
many,TRBV7-8,TRBJ2-7,-,TGTGCCAGCAGCTATGCCAGCCTGGTGAACGAGCAGTACTTC,CASSYASLVNEQYF
many,TRBV18,TRBJ1-1,-,TGTGCCAGCTCACGAGGGATAAACACTGAAGCTTTCTTT,CASSRGINTEAFF
many,TRBV4-1,TRBJ2-3,TRBD2,TGCGCCAGCAGCCCCCTCGGGAGCGGGGCTTTCACAGATACGCAGTATTTT,CASSPLGSGAFTDTQYF
few,TRBV11-2,TRBJ1-1,-,TGTGCCAGCACTGGAGGGGCCGGGTCGAACACTGAAGCTTTCTTT,CASTGGAGSNTEAFF
-,TRBV7-3,TRBJ2-7,TRBD2,TGTACCAGCAGCTTAGCGGGGGGAGGCGAGCAGTACTTC,CTSSLAGGGEQYF
few,TRBV10-3,TRBJ1-3,-,TGTGCCATCAGTGAGCCGGGCGAGCGAAACACCATATATTTT,CAISEPGERNTIYF
-,TRBV29-1,TRBJ1-2,-,TGCAGCGTTGAAGGCCGCGGGGGCTACACCTTC,CSVEGRGGYTF
few,TRBV29-1,TRBJ2-3,TRBD2,TGCAGCGTTGAAGGCCCTAGCGGGGGGACAGATACGCAGTATTTT,CSVEGPSGGTDTQYF
many,TRBV28,TRBJ1-1,TRBD1,TGTGCCAGCCAGATAAATTACAGGGGGAAGGCTTTCTTT,CASQINYRGKAFF
many,TRBV10-2,TRBJ1-1,-,TGCGCCAGCCGGGCCATTGGAATGAACACTGAAGCTTTCTTT,CASRAIGMNTEAFF
once,TRBV5-1,TRBJ1-1,-,TGCGCCAGCAGCTTGGAACCGGCAGGGAGGAACACTGAAGCTTTCTTT,CASSLEPAGRNTEAFF
-,TRBV12-3/TRBV12-4,TRBJ2-7,TRBD2,TGTGCCAGCAGTTTAGCGATGCAGGGAGGGAGCGAGCAGTACTTC,CASSLAMQGGSEQYF
many,TRBV29-1,TRBJ1-5,TRBD1,TGCAGCGGCGGGACAGATGATGGGTATAGCAATCAGCCCCAGCATTTT,CSGGTDDGYSNQPQHF
many,TRBV2,TRBJ1-1,-,TGTGCCAGCAGTGGATTGGGGGGGATGAACACTGAAGCTTTCTTT,CASSGLGGMNTEAFF
many,TRBV20-1,TRBJ1-5,TRBD1,TGCAGTGCTAGCGCGGGACAGGGGAGCAATCAGCCCCAGCATTTT,CSASAGQGSNQPQHF
-,TRBV7-2,TRBJ2-3,-,TGTGCCAGCAGCTTAGCGGCTAGCGACACAGATACGCAGTATTTT,CASSLAASDTDTQYF
few,TRBV7-9,TRBJ2-7,TRBD1,TGTGCCAGCAGCTTGGACAGGGTCACCTACGAGCAGTACTTC,CASSLDRVTYEQYF
few,TRBV29-1,TRBJ1-2,-,TGCAGCGTTGCCCGACAGACCTATGGCTACACCTTC,CSVARQTYGYTF
many,TRBV20-1,TRBJ2-7,-,TGCAGTGCTAGAAGGCGGGCCAGCTCCTACGAGCAGTACTTC,CSARRRASSYEQYF
many,TRBV12-3/TRBV12-4,TRBJ2-7,-,TGTGCCAGCAGCCGGGACGGACCCTACGAGCAGTACTTC,CASSRDGPYEQYF
-,TRBV5-1,TRBJ2-5,-,TGCGCCAGCAGCTTGTATGGGGCAATGGAGACCCAGTACTTC,CASSLYGAMETQYF
-,TRBV9,TRBJ2-3,TRBD1,TGTGCCAGCAGCGTACAGGGGGCGGCAGATACGCAGTATTTT,CASSVQGAADTQYF
many,TRBV6-2/TRBV6-3,TRBJ2-1,-,TGTGCCAGCAGTTACCGCGGGAACTACAATGAGCAGTTCTTC,CASSYRGNYNEQFF
many,TRBV7-3,TRBJ2-2,-,TGTGCCAGCAGCCCTCGAGCTGGTAACACCGGGGAGCTGTTTTTT,CASSPRAGNTGELFF
many,TRBV21-1,TRBJ1-1,-,TGTGCCAGCAGCTTAGACAGGGGACCCAACACTGAAGCTTTCTTT,CASSLDRGPNTEAFF
-,TRBV15,TRBJ2-1,-,TGTGCCACCAGCCCCGGGACGGGGAAAAACAATGAGCAGTTCTTC,CATSPGTGKNNEQFF
many,TRBV9,TRBJ2-3,-,TGTGCCAGCAGAAGGGGCCCACAGGGAGATACGCAGTATTTT,CASRRGPQGDTQYF
many,TRBV19,TRBJ2-4,-,TGTGCCAGTAGTATAGGGTGGGACGGAATGAAAAACATTCAGTACTTC,CASSIGWDGMKNIQYF